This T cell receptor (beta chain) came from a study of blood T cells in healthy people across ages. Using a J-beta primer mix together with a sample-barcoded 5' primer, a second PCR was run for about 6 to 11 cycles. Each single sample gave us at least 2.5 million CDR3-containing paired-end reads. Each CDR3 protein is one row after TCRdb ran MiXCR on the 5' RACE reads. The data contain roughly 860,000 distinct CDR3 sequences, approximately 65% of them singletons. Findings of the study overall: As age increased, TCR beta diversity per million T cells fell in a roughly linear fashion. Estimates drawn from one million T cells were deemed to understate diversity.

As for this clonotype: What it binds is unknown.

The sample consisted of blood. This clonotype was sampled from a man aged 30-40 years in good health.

CDR3 loop: CASSWSEADTQYF. The DNA of the CDR3 is TGTGCCAGCAGTTGGAGCGAGGCAGATACGCAGTATTTT. This chain links TRBV12-3 or TRBV12-4 with TRBJ2-3; unclear D gene. The ends were cut back, 4 bases at V and 4 bases at J, with 9 bases in the middle. The CDR3 covers 13 residues.